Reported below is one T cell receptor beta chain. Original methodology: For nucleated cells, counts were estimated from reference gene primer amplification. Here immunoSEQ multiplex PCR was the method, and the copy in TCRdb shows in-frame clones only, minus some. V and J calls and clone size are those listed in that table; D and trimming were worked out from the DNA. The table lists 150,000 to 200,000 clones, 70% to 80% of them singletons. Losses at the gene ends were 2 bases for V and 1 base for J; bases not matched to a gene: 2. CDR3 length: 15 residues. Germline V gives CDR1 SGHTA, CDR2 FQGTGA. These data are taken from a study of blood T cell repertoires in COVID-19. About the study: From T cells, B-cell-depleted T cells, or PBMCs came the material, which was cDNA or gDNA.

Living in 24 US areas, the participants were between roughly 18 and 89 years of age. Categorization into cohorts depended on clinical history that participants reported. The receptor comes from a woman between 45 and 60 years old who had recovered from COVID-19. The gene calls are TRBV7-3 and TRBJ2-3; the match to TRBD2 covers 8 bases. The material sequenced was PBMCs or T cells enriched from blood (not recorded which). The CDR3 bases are TGTGCCAGCAGCTTATCACTAGCGGGCACAGATACGCAGTATTTT. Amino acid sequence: CASSLSLAGTDTQYF.